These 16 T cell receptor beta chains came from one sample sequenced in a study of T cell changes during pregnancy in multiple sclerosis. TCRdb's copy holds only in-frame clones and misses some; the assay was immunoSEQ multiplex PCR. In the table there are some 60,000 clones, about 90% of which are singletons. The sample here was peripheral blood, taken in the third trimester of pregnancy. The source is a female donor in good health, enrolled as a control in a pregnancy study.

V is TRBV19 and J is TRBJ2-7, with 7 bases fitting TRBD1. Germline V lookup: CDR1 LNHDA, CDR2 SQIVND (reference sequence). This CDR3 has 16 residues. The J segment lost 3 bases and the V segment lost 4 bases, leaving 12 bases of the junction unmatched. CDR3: CASSTATGVGNYEQYF. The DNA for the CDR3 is TGTGCCAGTAGTACCGCTACAGGGGTAGGGAACTACGAGCAGTACTTC.

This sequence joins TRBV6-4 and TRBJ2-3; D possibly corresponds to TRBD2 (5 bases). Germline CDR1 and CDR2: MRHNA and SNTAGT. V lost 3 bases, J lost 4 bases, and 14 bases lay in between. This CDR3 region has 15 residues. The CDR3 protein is CASSELELSSDTQYF. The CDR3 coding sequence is TGTGCCAGCAGTGAACTAGAATTGAGTTCAGATACGCAGTATTTT.

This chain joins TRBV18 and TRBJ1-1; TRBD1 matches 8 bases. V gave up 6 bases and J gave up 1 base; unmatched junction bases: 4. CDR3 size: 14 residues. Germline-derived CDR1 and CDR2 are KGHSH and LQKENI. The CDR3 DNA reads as TGTGCCAGCTCCCCCGACAGGGGGAACACTGAAGCTTTCTTT. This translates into CASSPDRGNTEAFF. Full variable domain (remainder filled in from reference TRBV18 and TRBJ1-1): NAGVMQNPRHLVRRRGQEARLRCSPMKGHSHVYWYRQLPEEGLKFMVYLQKENIIDESGMPKERFSAEFPKEGPSILRIQQVVRGDSAAYFCASSPDRGNTEAFFGQGTRLTVV.

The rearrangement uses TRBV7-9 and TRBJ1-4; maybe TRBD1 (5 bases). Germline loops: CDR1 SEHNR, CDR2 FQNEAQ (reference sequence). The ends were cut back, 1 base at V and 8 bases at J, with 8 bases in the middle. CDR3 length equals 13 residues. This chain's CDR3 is CASSLGAGEKLFF. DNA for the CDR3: TGTGCCAGCAGCTTAGGTGCAGGGGAAAAACTGTTTTTT.

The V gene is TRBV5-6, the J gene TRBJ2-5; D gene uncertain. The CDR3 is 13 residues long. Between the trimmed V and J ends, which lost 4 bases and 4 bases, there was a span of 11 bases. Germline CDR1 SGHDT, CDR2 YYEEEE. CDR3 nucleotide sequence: TGTGCCAGCAGCACGCCATCGGGAGAGACCCAGTACTTC. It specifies CASSTPSGETQYF.

CDR3: CSAGAVEAFF. DNA of the CDR3: TGCAGCGCTGGGGCCGTTGAAGCTTTCTTT. V gene TRBV29-1 combines with J gene TRBJ1-1; perhaps TRBD1 as D (5 bases). The CDR3 contains 10 residues. The germline gives CDR1 SQVTM, CDR2 ANQGSEA. V was clipped by 7 bases and J by 7 bases, with 10 bases between them.

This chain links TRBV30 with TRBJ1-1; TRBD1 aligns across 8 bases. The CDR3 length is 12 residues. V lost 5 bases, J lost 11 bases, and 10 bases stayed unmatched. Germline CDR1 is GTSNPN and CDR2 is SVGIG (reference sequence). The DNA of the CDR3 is TGTGCCTGGTCGCCTCGGACAGGGACGGCTTTCTTT. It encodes CAWSPRTGTAFF. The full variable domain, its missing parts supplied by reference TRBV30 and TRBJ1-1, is SQTIHQWPATLVQPVGSPLSLECTVEGTSNPNLYWYRQAAGRGLQLLFYSVGIGQISSEVPQNLSASRPQDRQFILSSKKLLLSDSGFYLCAWSPRTGTAFFGQGTRLTVV.

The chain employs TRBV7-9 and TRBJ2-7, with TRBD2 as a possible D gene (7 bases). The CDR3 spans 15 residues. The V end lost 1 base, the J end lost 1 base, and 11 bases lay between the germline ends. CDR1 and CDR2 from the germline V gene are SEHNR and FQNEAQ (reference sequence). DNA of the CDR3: TGTGCCAGCAGCTTAGGCGGGGGCCGATCCTACGAGCAGTACTTC. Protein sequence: CASSLGGGRSYEQYF.

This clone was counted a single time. This CDR3 reads CASSEPGQGKNQPQHF. The CDR3 nucleotides are TGTGCCAGCAGTGAACCGGGACAGGGTAAAAATCAGCCCCAGCATTTT. The chain employs TRBV6-1 and TRBJ1-5; 9 bases map to TRBD1. The ends lost 2 bases at V and 4 bases at J; junction bases unmatched: 6. Looked up from germline, CDR1 is MNHNS and CDR2 is SASEGT. This CDR3 spans 16 amino acids.

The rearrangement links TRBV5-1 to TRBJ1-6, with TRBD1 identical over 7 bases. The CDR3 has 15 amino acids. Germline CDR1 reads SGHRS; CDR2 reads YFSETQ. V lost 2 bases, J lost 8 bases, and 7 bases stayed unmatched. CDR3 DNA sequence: TGCGCCAGCAGCTTAGTACAGGGGTCAGATTCACCCCTCCACTTT. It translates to CASSLVQGSDSPLHF.

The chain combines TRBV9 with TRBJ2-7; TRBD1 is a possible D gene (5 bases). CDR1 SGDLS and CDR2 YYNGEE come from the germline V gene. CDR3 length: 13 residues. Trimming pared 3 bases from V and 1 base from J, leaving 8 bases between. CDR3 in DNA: TGTGCCAGCAGCGAGAGACAGTCCTACGAGCAGTACTTC. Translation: CASSERQSYEQYF.

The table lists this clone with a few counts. The CDR3 region has the DNA TGCAGTGCTAAGGGAGGTCAGCCCCAGCATTTT. It specifies CSAKGGQPQHF. This chain links TRBV20-1 with TRBJ1-5, with no clear D. Germline CDR1 DFQATT, CDR2 SNEGSKA (reference sequence). Trimming cost V 4 bases and J 6 bases, with 7 bases left between them. The CDR3 consists of 11 residues.

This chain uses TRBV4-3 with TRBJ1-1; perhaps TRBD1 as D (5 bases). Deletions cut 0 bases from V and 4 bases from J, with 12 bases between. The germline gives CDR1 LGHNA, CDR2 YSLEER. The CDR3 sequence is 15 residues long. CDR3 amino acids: CASSQEAGLGTEAFF. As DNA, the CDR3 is TGCGCCAGCAGCCAAGAGGCAGGGCTGGGCACTGAAGCTTTCTTT.

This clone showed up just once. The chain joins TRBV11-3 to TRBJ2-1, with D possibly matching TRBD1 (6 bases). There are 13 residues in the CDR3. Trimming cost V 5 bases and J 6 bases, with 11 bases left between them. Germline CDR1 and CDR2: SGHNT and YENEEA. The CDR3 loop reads CASSKTQGNEQFF. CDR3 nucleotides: TGTGCCAGCAGCAAAACACAGGGCAATGAGCAGTTCTTC.

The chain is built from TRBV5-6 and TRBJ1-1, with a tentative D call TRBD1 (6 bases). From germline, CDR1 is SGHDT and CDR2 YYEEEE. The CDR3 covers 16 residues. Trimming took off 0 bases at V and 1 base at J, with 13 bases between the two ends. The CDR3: CASSLATGFRNTEAFF. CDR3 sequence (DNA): TGTGCCAGCAGCTTGGCCACAGGGTTCAGGAACACTGAAGCTTTCTTT.

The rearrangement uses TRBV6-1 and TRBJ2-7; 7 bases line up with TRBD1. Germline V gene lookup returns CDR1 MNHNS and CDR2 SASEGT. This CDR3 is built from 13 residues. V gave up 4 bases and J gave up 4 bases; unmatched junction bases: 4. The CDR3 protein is CASSVTGAYEQYF. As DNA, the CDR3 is TGTGCCAGCAGTGTCACAGGGGCTTACGAGCAGTACTTC.